A single sample is the source of the 11 T cell receptor beta chains below, sequenced in a study of regulatory T cells in long-lasting Graves disease. Arm-PCR of CDR3 regions with iRepertoire HTBI primers generated TCR beta libraries. MiXCR, run by TCRdb on the multiplex PCR reads, gives a single entry per CDR3 protein. This sample has approximately 690,000 distinct CDR3 sequences; about 32% occur once, and the top ten carry around 42%. Time point meaning: persistent/refractory GD, antithyroid drugs over 5 years with positive TRAb. RNA extracted from PBMCs served as the sequencing template. The specimen was peripheral blood mononuclear cells (PBMCs), collected when the disease was refractory, from a patient treated with antithyroid drugs. These TCRs come from a female donor with Graves disease.

This chain's CDR3 is CASGDRAGNTIYF. CDR3 DNA: TGTGCCAGCGGGGACAGGGCCGGAAACACCATATATTTT. The chain is built from TRBV3-1 and TRBJ1-3; TRBD1 matches at 9 bases. This CDR3 has 13 residues. Germline-derived CDR1 and CDR2 are LGHDT and YNNKEL (reference sequence). V was pared by 8 bases and J by 4 bases, with 3 bases of the junction left unmatched.

The table lists this clonotype with many counts. The V call is TRBV12-3 or TRBV12-4, the J call TRBJ1-2, with 9 bases matching TRBD1. This CDR3 has 13 residues. V lost 7 bases to trimming and J lost 4 bases; unmatched junction nucleotides: 4. The CDR3, as DNA: TGTGCCAGCAACAGGGGGCTGGGCTATGGCTACACCTTC. Translated: CASNRGLGYGYTF.

The CDR3 nucleotides are TGTGCCTGGAGTGACCGGGACAGGTCATATGGCTACACCTTC. As protein: CAWSDRDRSYGYTF. The rearrangement joins TRBV30 to TRBJ1-2; 8 positions match TRBD1. The CDR3 runs to 14 residues. Per the germline V gene, CDR1 is GTSNPN and CDR2 is SVGIG (reference sequence). Losses at the gene ends were 1 base for V and 5 bases for J; bases not matched to a gene: 6.

This clonotype was picked up a small number of times. V gene TRBV3-1 combines with J gene TRBJ2-5, with TRBD2 matching 12 bases. From germline, CDR1 is LGHDT and CDR2 YNNKEL (reference sequence). Trimming at V came to 2 bases and at J to 1 base, leaving 5 bases not matched to a gene. The CDR3 loop spans 17 amino acids. The CDR3 loop reads CASSQPSGRAFQETQYF. CDR3 bases: TGTGCCAGCAGCCAACCTAGCGGGAGGGCCTTCCAAGAGACCCAGTACTTC.

J is TRBJ1-6 and V is TRBV13; 7 bases agree with TRBD1. The CDR3 sequence is 15 residues long. Looked up from germline, CDR1 is PRHDT and CDR2 is FYEKMQ (reference sequence). V lost 0 bases, J lost 7 bases, and 3 bases stayed unmatched. CDR3 bases: TGTGCCAGCAGCTTAGGGACAGGGCAGAATTCACCCCTCCACTTT. Amino acids: CASSLGTGQNSPLHF. Full variable domain (remainder filled in from reference TRBV13 and TRBJ1-6): AAGVIQSPRHLIKEKRETATLKCYPIPRHDTVYWYQQGPGQDPQFLISFYEKMQSDKGSIPDRFSAQQFSDYHSELNMSSLELGDSALYFCASSLGTGQNSPLHFGNGTRLTVT.

The sample holds a few counts of this clonotype. The V call is TRBV5-1, the J call TRBJ2-7; D is perhaps TRBD1 or TRBD2 (5 bases each). With 3 bases removed from V and 4 bases from J, the gap between germline ends came to 17 bases. Per germline, CDR1 SGHRS and CDR2 YFSETQ. The CDR3 has 15 residues. The CDR3 protein is CASSWARDGPYEQYF. The CDR3 DNA sequence: TGCGCCAGCAGCTGGGCCCGGGACGGACCTTACGAGCAGTACTTC.

This chain joins TRBV28 and TRBJ1-3, with TRBD1 identical over 8 bases. Germline-derived CDR1 and CDR2 are MDHEN and SYDVKM. Trimming removed 3 bases from V and 3 bases from J; junction bases left unmatched: 10. This CDR3 has 17 amino acids. The CDR3 DNA sequence: TGTGCCAGCAGTTTTTTTCTTGGCAGGGGGCTTGGAAACACCATATATTTT. Residues: CASSFFLGRGLGNTIYF.

V gene TRBV29-1 combines with J gene TRBJ1-1, with D maybe TRBD1 (6 bases). The V and J ends lost 3 bases and 0 bases respectively, with 8 bases between them. The CDR3 has 13 amino acids. The germline CDR1 and CDR2 sequences are SQVTM and ANQGSEA. In DNA form, the CDR3 reads TGCAGCGTTGAGGACAGCATGAACACTGAAGCTTTCTTT. Translating it yields CSVEDSMNTEAFF. The full variable domain, rest sourced from reference TRBV29-1 and TRBJ1-1, is SAVISQKPSRDICQRGTSLTIQCQVDSQVTMMFWYRQQPGQSLTLIATANQGSEATYESGFVIDKFPISRPNLTFSTLTVSNMSPEDSSIYLCSVEDSMNTEAFFGQGTRLTVV.

This clonotype was seen only a few times. The rearrangement uses TRBV9 and TRBJ2-7, with 10 bases fitting TRBD2. Germline V CDR1 and CDR2: SGDLS, YYNGEE. This CDR3 has 15 residues. Germline trimming cut 0 bases from V and 6 bases from J; bases unmatched to any gene: 6. The CDR3 loop is CASSVGTSGMGEQYF. In DNA, the CDR3 is TGTGCCAGCAGCGTAGGAACTAGCGGGATGGGCGAGCAGTACTTC. The variable domain in full, with the rest retrieved from reference TRBV9 and TRBJ2-7, is DSGVTQTPKHLITATGQRVTLRCSPRSGDLSVYWYQQSLDQGLQFLIQYYNGEERAKGNILERFSAQQFPDLHSELNLSSLELGDSALYFCASSVGTSGMGEQYFGPGTRLTVT.

The chain combines TRBV5-1 with TRBJ2-5, with 8 bases lining up with TRBD2. With 4 bases clipped from V and 5 bases from J, the junction kept 16 bases outside the gene matches. The CDR3 covers 17 residues. Germline CDR1 SGHRS, CDR2 YFSETQ. The CDR3 DNA follows: TGCGCCAGCAGCCGTGTGGGCTTTGCGGGAGGAGGCGAGACCCAGTACTTC. It codes for CASSRVGFAGGGETQYF.

This clonotype came up many times. The rearrangement uses TRBV3-1 and TRBJ1-4; D is undetermined. The CDR3 is 12 residues long. Germline V lookup: CDR1 LGHDT, CDR2 YNNKEL (reference sequence). Trimming removed 1 base at V and 10 bases at J, with 7 bases between. The CDR3 nucleotides are TGTGCCAGCAGCCAAGTTCCCGGAAAACTGTTTTTT. Its protein is CASSQVPGKLFF. Full variable domain (outside the CDR3, taken from reference TRBV3-1 and TRBJ1-4): DTAVSQTPKYLVTQMGNDKSIKCEQNLGHDTMYWYKQDSKKFLKIMFSYNNKELIINETVPNRFSPKSPDKAHLNLHINSLELGDSAVYFCASSQVPGKLFFGSGTQLSVL.